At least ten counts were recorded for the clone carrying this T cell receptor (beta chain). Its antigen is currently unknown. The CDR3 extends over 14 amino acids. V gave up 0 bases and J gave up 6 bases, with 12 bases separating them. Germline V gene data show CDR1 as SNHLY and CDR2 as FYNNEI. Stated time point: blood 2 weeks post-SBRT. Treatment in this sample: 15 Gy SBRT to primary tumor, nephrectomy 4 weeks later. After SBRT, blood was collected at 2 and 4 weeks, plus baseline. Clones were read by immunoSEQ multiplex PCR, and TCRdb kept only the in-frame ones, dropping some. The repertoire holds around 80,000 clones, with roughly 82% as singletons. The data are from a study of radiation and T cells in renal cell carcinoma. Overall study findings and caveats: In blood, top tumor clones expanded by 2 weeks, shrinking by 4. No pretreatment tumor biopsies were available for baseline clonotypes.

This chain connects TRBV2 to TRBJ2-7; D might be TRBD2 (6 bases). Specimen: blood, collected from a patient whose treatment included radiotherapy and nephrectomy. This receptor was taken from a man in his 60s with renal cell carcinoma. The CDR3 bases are TGTGCCAGCAGTGAAGCGCTTCGGAGGGCCGAGCAGTACTTC. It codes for CASSEALRRAEQYF.